The clone carrying this T cell receptor (beta chain) has only a few counts. Its antigen is not identified. This record belongs to a study of T cell repertoires in aging, cancer and after chemotherapy. Overall study context: Over several months to years, re-sampled healthy donor repertoires clearly shared clones. The whole study produced a dataset of roughly 8.6 million TCR reads.

Regarding the study as a whole: Untreated cancer patients had significantly lower blood TCR diversity than age-matched healthy donors. These repertoire data do not allow conclusions about immunological memory after chemotherapy.

Germline assignment: CDR1 SGHTA and CDR2 FQGNSA. The V gene lost 5 bases and the J gene lost 6 bases, with 16 bases spanning the gap. The CDR3 consists of 14 residues. TCR beta rearrangements were amplified from peripheral blood genomic DNA. Multiplex touch-down PCR with TRB-A/B primers amplified rearranged V-D-J TRB sequences. TCRdb re-analysed the multiplex PCR reads in MiXCR, keeping a single row per CDR3 protein. Of approximately 12,000 distinct CDR3 sequences detected, 20% to 30% appear once; the ten largest clones hold around 3%. The clonotype originates from a human donor in good health. The chain combines TRBV7-2 with TRBJ2-5; tentative D call: TRBD2 (5 bases). Sequences were obtained from blood. This CDR3 is CASSGDLGLQTQYF. The CDR3 DNA sequence: TGTGCCAGCAGCGGAGATCTCGGACTGCAGACCCAGTACTTC.